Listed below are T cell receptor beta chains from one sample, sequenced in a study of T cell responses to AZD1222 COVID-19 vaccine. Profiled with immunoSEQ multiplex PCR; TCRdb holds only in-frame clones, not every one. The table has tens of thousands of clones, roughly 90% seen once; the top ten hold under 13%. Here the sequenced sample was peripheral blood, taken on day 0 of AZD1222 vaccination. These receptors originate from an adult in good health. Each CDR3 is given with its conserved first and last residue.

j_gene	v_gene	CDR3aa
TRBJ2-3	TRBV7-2	CASSSSSRTDTQYF
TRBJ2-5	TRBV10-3	CAISEVAGTETQYF
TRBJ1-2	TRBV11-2	CASSPQGNYGYTF
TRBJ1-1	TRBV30	CAWIPGRRNTEAFF
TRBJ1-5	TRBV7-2	CASSLATRRSDSNQPQHF
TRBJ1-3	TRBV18	CASSPGTVTGNTIYF
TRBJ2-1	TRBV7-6	CASSLGGTDEQFF
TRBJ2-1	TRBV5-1	CASSSRGGANEQFF
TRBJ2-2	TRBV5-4	CASSLPLGSGTGELFF
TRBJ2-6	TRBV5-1	CASSLAAGGLSGANVLTF
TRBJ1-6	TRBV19	CASMQSSYNSPLHF
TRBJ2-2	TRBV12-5	CASAPRAGRTGELFF
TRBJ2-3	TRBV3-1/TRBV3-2	CASSQASRGTYLSTDTQYF
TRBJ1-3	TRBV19	CASSSGGRLVRNTIYF
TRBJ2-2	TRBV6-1	CASSARPVTTNTGELFF
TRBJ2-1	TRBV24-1	CATSDPTGTGNEQFF
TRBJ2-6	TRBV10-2	CASSESGGANVLTF
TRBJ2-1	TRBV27	CASAPTASGAGEQFF
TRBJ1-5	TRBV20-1	CSASRDTNSNQPQHF
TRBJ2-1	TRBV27	CASSLSANGYNEQFF
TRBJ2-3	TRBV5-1	CASSGTSGGTDTQYF
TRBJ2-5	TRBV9	CASSPRGGAGLETQYF
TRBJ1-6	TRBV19	CASSSGAAAYNSPLHF
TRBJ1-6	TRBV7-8	CASSLGGSNSPLHF
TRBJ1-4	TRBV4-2	CASSPRESEKLFF
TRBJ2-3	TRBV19	CASSISTDTQYF
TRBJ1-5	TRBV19	CASSIRGYYSNQPQHF
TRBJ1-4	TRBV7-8	CASSLLSTENEKLFF
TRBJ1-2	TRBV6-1	CASSEKSLHYGYTF
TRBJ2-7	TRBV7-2	CASSFGPAITGEQYF
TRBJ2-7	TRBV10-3	CAISESGSSYEQYF
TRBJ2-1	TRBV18	CASSPGIGTGENNEQFF
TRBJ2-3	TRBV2	CASLRNPSGGTDTQYF
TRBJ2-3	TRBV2	CASSELGAVSTDTQYF
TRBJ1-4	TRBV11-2	CASSLVATATNEKLFF
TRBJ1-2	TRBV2	CASSPSLSGTADFNYGYTF
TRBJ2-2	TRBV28	CASSLLSAGNTGELFF
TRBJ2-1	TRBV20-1	CSVLVYNEQFF
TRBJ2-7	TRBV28	CASSFQTPYEQYF
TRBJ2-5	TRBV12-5	CASGRRTSGGEETQYF
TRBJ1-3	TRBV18	CASSPPAGNTIYF
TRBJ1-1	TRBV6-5	CATHRDLFGNTEAFF
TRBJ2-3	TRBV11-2	CASSRSPTDTQYF
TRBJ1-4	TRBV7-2	CASSLAQTGNEKLFF
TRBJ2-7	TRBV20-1	CSASGVGAGYEQYF
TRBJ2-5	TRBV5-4	CASSSVGSETQYF
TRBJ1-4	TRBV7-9	CASSLGGEKLFF
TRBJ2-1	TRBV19	CASSTQGLAESHNEQFF
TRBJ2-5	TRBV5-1	CASSLGFVETQYF
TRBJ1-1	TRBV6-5	CAIQNPGRAAFF
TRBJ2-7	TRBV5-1	CASSQGGSLYEQYF
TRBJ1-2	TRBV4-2	CASSQGTDYGYTF
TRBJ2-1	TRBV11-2	CASSLDRTGNQFF
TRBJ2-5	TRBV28	CASSRLAGMVETQYF
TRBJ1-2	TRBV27	CASSLSGSYGGYTF
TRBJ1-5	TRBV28	CASSLSRNNQPQHF
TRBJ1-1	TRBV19	CASSRGRGWSGAFF
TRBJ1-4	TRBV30	CASSGDNEKLFF
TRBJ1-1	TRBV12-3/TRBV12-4	CASSLEIALAFF